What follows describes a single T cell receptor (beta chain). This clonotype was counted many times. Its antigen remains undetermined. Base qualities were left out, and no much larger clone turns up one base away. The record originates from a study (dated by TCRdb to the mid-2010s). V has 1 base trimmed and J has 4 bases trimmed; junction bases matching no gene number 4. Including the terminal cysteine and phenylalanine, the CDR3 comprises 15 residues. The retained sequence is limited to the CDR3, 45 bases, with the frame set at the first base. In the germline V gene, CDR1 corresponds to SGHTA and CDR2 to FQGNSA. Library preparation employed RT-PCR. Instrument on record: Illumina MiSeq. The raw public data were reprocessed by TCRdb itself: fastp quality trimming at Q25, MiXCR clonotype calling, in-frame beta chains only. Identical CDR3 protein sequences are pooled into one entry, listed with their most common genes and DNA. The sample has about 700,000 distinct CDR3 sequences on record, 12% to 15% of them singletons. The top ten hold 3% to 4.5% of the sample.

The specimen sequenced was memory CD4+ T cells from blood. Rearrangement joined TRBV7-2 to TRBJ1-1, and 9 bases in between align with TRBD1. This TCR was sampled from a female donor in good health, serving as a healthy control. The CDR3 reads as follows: CASSLVVTGGTEAFF. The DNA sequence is TGTGCCAGCAGCTTAGTCGTGACAGGGGGCACTGAAGCTTTCTTT.